The clone carrying this T cell receptor (beta chain) has a handful of counts. Its antigen is not known. TCRdb reanalysed the 5' RACE reads using MiXCR and keeps one entry per CDR3 protein. The sample holds about 330,000 distinct CDR3 sequences, around 8.1% seen once. These data come from a study of T cells after yellow fever vaccination. Findings of the study overall: Peaking faster, on day 5 versus 15, the secondary response was nonetheless weaker.

Germline assignment: CDR1 KGHSH and CDR2 LQKENI. V was pared by 2 bases and J by 6 bases, with 10 bases between. The CDR3 consists of 14 residues. This chain uses TRBV18 with TRBJ1-4, with unresolved D. The sequence was obtained from a man aged 18 to 30 who received the YFV17D yellow fever vaccine. Sequences were derived from PBMCs, sampled approximately 47 days after the first yellow fever vaccination. CDR3 sequence reads: CASSPGRLDEKLFF. The CDR3 nucleotides are TGTGCCAGCTCACCAGGCAGGTTGGATGAAAAACTGTTTTTT.